This T cell receptor beta chain was sequenced in a study of cytotoxic CD8 clonotypes in ibrutinib-treated CLL. Overall study: Among the patients, around ten presented as relapsed/refractory and around 16 as treatment-naive; 17 showed unmutated IGHV. Sequencing produced an average of about 250,000 productive templates and 85,000 to 95,000 productive rearrangements per sample. Study-level points and caveats: Sampling schedules were unmatched across sustained-remission and progressing patients. With treatment, public clonotypes, which were uncommon, either contracted or remained stable.

About this clone: The antigen remains undetermined. In the same sample, other DNA sequences code for this CDR3.

Here immunoSEQ multiplex PCR was the method, and the copy in TCRdb shows in-frame clones only, minus some. The table shows roughly 40,000 clones, with 60% to 75% occurring only once. Sequencing was performed on PBMCs, taken after 12 months of ibrutinib treatment. The sequence was obtained from a human donor with chronic lymphocytic leukemia.

The CDR3 protein is CASNPYTDRSNTEAFF. CDR3 nucleotide sequence: TGCGCCAGCAACCCCTATACCGACAGGTCAAACACTGAAGCTTTCTTT. The J gene is TRBJ1-1, the V gene TRBV4-1; D may be TRBD1 (6 bases). This CDR3 has 16 residues. The germline V gene encodes CDR1 MGHRA and CDR2 YSYEKL. With 7 bases removed from V and 2 bases from J, the gap between germline ends came to 20 bases.